These 3 T cell receptor beta chains came from one sample sequenced in a study of blood T cells in healthy people across ages. For the second PCR, which ran for roughly 7 to 11 cycles, a sample-barcoded 5' primer and a J-beta primer mix were used. One entry per CDR3 protein, called by TCRdb with MiXCR from the 5' RACE reads. The repertoire holds about 380,000 distinct CDR3 sequences, more than 45% seen once, with 51% in the top ten. The sample was blood. These receptor sequences come from a man aged 60-69 years in good health.

The J gene is TRBJ2-5, the V gene TRBV4-1; 13 nucleotides line up with TRBD2. J was trimmed by 3 bases and V by 1 base; bases with no gene match: 5. This CDR3 is built from 17 residues. In germline, CDR1 is MGHRA, CDR2 YSYEKL. The CDR3 DNA reads TGCGCCAGCAGCCAAGGCTCGGGACTAGCGGGGAAAGAGACCCAGTACTTC. It specifies CASSQGSGLAGKETQYF.

The J gene is TRBJ2-2, the V gene TRBV20-1; D may be TRBD2 (6 bases). V was trimmed by 5 bases and J by 6 bases, leaving 13 bases between them. This CDR3 comprises 13 residues. CDR1 is DFQATT and CDR2 is SNEGSKA in the germline V gene (reference sequence). CDR3 loop: CSAGQTGAGELFF. CDR3 nucleotides: TGCAGTGCTGGACAAACGGGGGCCGGGGAGCTGTTTTTT.

The J gene is TRBJ1-5, the V gene TRBV3-1, with D possibly being TRBD1 (5 bases). Germline V gene data show CDR1 as LGHDT and CDR2 as YNNKEL (reference sequence). The germline V and J ends were trimmed by 4 bases and 0 bases, with 10 bases remaining between them. CDR3 length: 15 residues. The DNA for the CDR3 is TGTGCCAGCAGCCGAGGAGGGGTTAGCAATCAGCCCCAGCATTTT. Encoded protein: CASSRGGVSNQPQHF.